These T cell receptor beta chains were read from a single sample in a study of T cell responses to AZD1222 COVID-19 vaccine. The data were produced by immunoSEQ multiplex PCR, yet TCRdb's version contains in-frame clones alone and is incomplete. Of around 100,000 clones listed, 88% were seen once; the top ten hold about 1.7%. The input for sequencing was peripheral blood, taken on day 0 of AZD1222 vaccination. Receptors were obtained from an adult in good health. The CDR3 runs from the conserved cysteine through the conserved F or W. D genes are given only for firm matches. The listing skips clone size in some rows; elsewhere it reads once, few, many or a size class.

>-|TRBJ2-2|14|-|TRBV4-3
CASSQEFEGGELFF
TGCGCCAGCAGCCAAGAATTCGAGGGCGGGGAGCTGTTTTTT
>-|TRBJ1-3|18|-|TRBV21-1
CASTPSGRQAVSGNTIYF
TGTGCCAGCACCCCATCCGGGAGACAGGCTGTCTCTGGAAACACCATATATTTT
>-|TRBJ2-3|11|-|TRBV20-1
CSVAGTDTQYF
TGCAGTGTAGCGGGCACAGATACGCAGTATTTT
>-|TRBJ2-5|13|-|TRBV18
CASSPGVQETQYF
TGTGCCAGCTCACCCGGGGTTCAAGAGACCCAGTACTTC
>once|TRBJ2-1|14|-|TRBV3-1/TRBV3-2
CASRGGYSYNEQFF
TGTGCCAGCCGAGGGGGGTACTCCTACAATGAGCAGTTCTTC
>-|TRBJ1-2|17|-|TRBV19
CASSIASTATEVYGYTF
TGTGCCAGTAGTATCGCTTCGACAGCTACGGAAGTTTATGGCTACACCTTC
>once|TRBJ1-2|14|-|TRBV6-5
CASNQNGAGYGYTF
TGTGCCAGCAACCAGAACGGGGCTGGCTATGGCTACACCTTC
>-|TRBJ1-6|14|-|TRBV6-5
CASSYKGGGGPLHF
TGTGCCAGCAGTTACAAGGGGGGAGGCGGACCCCTCCACTTT
>-|TRBJ1-2|15|TRBD1|TRBV27
CASSPGQGLNYGYTF
TGTGCCAGCAGTCCGGGACAGGGCCTCAACTATGGCTACACCTTC
>once|TRBJ2-1|17|TRBD2|TRBV4-1
CASSLGLAAPSYNEQFF
TGCGCCAGCAGCCTGGGACTAGCGGCGCCCTCCTACAATGAGCAGTTCTTC
>once|TRBJ1-6|16|TRBD1|TRBV2
CATSPNRDRGNSPLHF
TGTGCCACCTCACCGAACCGGGACAGGGGTAATTCACCCCTCCACTTT
>-|TRBJ2-2|18|TRBD2|TRBV5-1
CASSLGLALYANTGELFF
TGCGCCAGCAGCTTAGGACTAGCTTTGTACGCGAACACCGGGGAGCTGTTTTTT
>-|TRBJ2-7|15|-|TRBV28
CASTPWGGSSYEQYF
TGTGCCAGCACCCCCTGGGGTGGGAGTAGCTACGAGCAGTACTTC
>-|TRBJ2-7|12|-|TRBV28
CASSFYSYEQYF
TGTGCCAGCAGCTTCTACTCCTACGAGCAGTACTTC
>-|TRBJ2-1|14|-|TRBV30
CAWSVGGSYNEQFF
TGTGCCTGGAGTGTAGGGGGATCCTACAATGAGCAGTTCTTC
>-|TRBJ1-2|14|-|TRBV7-2
CASTLSPRFYGYTF
TGTGCCAGCACCCTCAGTCCGAGGTTCTATGGCTACACCTTC
>-|TRBJ1-6|13|-|TRBV27
CASSPTANSPLHF
TGTGCCAGCAGTCCGACTGCAAATTCACCCCTCCACTTT
>-|TRBJ2-7|13|-|TRBV7-2
CASSFPRPYEQYF
TGTGCCAGCAGCTTCCCTAGACCCTACGAGCAGTACTTC
>-|TRBJ2-5|15|TRBD2|TRBV7-2
CASSLWASGEETQYF
TGTGCCAGCAGCTTATGGGCTAGCGGGGAAGAGACCCAGTACTTC
>-|TRBJ2-1|18|TRBD2|TRBV2
CASSKSGTAGTSGNEQFF
TGTGCCAGCAGTAAATCGGGGACAGCCGGGACTAGCGGGAATGAGCAGTTCTTC